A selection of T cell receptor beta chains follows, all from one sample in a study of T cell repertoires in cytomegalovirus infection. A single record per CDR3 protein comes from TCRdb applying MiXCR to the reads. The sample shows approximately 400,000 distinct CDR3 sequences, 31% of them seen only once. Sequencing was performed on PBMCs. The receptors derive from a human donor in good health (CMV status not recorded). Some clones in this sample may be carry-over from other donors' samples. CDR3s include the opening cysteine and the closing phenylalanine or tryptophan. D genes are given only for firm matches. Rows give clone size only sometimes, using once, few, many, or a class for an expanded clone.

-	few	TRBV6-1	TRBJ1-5	CASSEAKPQHF
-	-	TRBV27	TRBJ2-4	CASSFAGVKNIQYF
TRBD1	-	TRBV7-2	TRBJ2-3	CASSTGQGDADTQYF
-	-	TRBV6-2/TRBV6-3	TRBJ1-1	CASRNREAFF
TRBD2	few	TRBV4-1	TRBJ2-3	CASSQDLLSGGAGDTQYF
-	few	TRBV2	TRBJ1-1	CASRGGREAFF
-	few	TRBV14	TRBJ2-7	CASSKTTWIPYEQYF
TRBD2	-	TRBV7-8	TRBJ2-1	CASSSYLRGDRDEQFF
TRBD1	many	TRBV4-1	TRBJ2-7	CASSPRDRGDEQYF
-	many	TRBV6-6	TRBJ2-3	CASSYSAAKRFTDTQYF
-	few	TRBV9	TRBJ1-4	CASDQEFF
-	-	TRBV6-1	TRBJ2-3	CASSWERPDTQYF
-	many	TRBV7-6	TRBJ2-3	CASSPGLTDTQYF
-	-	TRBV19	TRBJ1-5	CASRHTGSNQPQHF
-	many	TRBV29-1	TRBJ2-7	CSVEDHGNEQYF
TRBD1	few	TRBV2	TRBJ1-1	CASSEAQGANTEAFF
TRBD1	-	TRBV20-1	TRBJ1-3	CSALGQVENTIYF
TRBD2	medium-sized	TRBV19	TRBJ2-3	CASSGLVETRGGLNTQYF
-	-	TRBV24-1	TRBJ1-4	CATSDLQGRGPNEKLFF
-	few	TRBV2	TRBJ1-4	CASSEGLPDANEKLFF
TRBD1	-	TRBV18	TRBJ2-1	CASSHGTGGNEQFF
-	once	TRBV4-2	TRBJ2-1	CASSQVWRRGGPGNEQFF
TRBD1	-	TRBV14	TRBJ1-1	CASSHPTGRGNTEAFF
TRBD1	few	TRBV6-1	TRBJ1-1	CASTGTVAAAFF
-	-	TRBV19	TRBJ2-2	CASSIVAGTGELFF
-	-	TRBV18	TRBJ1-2	CASSPPGPSGYGYTF
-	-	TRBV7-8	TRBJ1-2	CATSGTGQLIYGYTF
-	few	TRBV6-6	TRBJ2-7	CASSYSSGALSYEQYF
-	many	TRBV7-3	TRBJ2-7	CASRGAREQYF
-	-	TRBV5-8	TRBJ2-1	CASSKSRSGRSYNEQFF
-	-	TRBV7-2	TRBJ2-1	CASSLAAGQSSYNEQFF
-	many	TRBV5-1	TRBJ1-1	CASSLVPGSTEAFF
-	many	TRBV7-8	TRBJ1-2	CASSREGPGYGYTF
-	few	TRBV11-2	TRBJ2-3	CASSSRLLTDTQYF
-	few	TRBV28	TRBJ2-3	CASSLPRLADTQYF
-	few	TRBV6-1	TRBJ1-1	CASEENTEAFF
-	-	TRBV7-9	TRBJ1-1	CASSLFEAFF
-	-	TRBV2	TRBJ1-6	CASRAGSNSPLHF
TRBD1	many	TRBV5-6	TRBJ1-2	CASSRRGQIFGYTF
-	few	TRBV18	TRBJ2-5	CASSPRQGGSQETQYF
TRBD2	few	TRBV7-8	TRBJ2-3	CASSLLAGGPPNTDTQYF
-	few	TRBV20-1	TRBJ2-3	CSAPLRGNALSTQYF
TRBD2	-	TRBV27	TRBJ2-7	CASSHRLAGGSYEQYF
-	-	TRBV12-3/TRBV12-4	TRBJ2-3	CASSAGSDTQYF